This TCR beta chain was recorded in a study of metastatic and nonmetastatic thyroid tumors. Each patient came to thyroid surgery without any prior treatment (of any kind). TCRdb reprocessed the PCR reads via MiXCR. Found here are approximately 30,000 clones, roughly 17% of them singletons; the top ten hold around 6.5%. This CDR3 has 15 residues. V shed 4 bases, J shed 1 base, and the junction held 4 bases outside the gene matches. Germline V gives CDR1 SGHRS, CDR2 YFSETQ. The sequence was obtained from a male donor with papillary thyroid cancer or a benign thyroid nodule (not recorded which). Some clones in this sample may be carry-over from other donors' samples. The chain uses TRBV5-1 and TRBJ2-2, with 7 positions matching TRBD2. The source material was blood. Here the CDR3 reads CASSGGTMNTGELFF. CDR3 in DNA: TGCGCCAGCAGCGGCGGGACTATGAACACCGGGGAGCTGTTTTTT.